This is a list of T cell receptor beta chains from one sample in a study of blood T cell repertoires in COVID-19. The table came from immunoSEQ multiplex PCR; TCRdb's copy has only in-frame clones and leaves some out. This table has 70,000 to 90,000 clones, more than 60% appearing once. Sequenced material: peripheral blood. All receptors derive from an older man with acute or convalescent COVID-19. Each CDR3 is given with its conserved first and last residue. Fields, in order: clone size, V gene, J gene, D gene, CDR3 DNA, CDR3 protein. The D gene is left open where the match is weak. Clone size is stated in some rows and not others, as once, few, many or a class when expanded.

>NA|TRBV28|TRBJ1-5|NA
TGTGCCAGCAGTCCTAATGGGCGAACAGCGGGGGAGCCCCAGCATTTT
CASSPNGRTAGEPQHF
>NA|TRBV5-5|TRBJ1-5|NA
TGTGCCAGCAGCTGGGGCCTACAACGTGCGGGGGATCAGCCCCAGCATTTT
CASSWGLQRAGDQPQHF
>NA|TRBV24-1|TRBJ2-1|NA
TGTGCCACCAGTGACCCATCACAGGGAACCTACAATGAGCAGTTCTTC
CATSDPSQGTYNEQFF
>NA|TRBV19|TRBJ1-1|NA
TGTGCCAGTAGTATGGGGCCAGGGTTGATGACTGAAGCTTTCTTT
CASSMGPGLMTEAFF
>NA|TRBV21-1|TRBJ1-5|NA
TGTGCCATAGGGGGACCCAATCAGCCCCAGCATTTT
CAIGGPNQPQHF
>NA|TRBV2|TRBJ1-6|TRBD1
TGTGCCAGCAGTCGACAGGGGGATAATTCACCCCTCCACTTT
CASSRQGDNSPLHF
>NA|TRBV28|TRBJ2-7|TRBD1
TGTGCCAGCAGGGTGCCGGGACAGGGGGCTTCCTACGAGCAGTACTTC
CASRVPGQGASYEQYF
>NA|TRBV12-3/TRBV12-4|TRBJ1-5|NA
TGTGCCAGCAGTGGTCGGGGAAACCAGCCCCAGCATTTT
CASSGRGNQPQHF
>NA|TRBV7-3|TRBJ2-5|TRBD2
TGTGCCAGCAGCTTAGGGAGGGAGGGGGAGACCCAGTACTTC
CASSLGREGETQYF
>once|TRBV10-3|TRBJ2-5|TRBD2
TGTGCCATCAGTCAGGCGGGGGGGCTACGAGAGACCCAGTACTTC
CAISQAGGLRETQYF
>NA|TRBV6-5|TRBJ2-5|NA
TGTGCCAGCAAGGGAGAGGAGACCCAGTACTTC
CASKGEETQYF
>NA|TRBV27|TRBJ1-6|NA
TGTGCCAGCAGTTTATCGGCGGGGTTTCGCTATAATTCACCCCTCCACTTT
CASSLSAGFRYNSPLHF
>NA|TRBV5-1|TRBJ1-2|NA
TGCGCCAGCAGCCCTACAGGGATAGATGGCTACACCTTC
CASSPTGIDGYTF
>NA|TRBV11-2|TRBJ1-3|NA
TGTGCCAGCAGGAGTCCAGGGACATATGGAAACACCATATATTTT
CASRSPGTYGNTIYF
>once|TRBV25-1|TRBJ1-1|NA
TGTGCCAGCAGTTCGTTCTCTGAAGCTTTCTTT
CASSSFSEAFF
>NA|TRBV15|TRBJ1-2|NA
TGTGCCACCAGCGACGAGGGTGTTCCTGGCTACACCTTC
CATSDEGVPGYTF
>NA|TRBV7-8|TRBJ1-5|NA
TGTGCCAGCAGCTTAGCTGGGGTCAGGGAGGGCAATCAGCCCCAGCATTTT
CASSLAGVREGNQPQHF
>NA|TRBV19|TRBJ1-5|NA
TGTGCCAGTAGTACTGGTCGAGGTCAGCCCCAGCATTTT
CASSTGRGQPQHF
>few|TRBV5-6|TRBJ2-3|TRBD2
TGTGCCAGCAGCCCCTACGGGGGGAGGGCGATAACAGATACGCAGTATTTT
CASSPYGGRAITDTQYF
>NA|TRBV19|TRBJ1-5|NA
TGTGCCAGTAGTATTGGGCAGACAAATCAGCCCCAGCATTTT
CASSIGQTNQPQHF
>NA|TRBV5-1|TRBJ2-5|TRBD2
TGCGCCAGCAGCTTGGGAAACGGGAGGGAGACCCAGTACTTC
CASSLGNGRETQYF
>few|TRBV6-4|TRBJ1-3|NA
TGTGCCAGCAGTGTGAGACAGGCTTCTGGAAACACCATATATTTT
CASSVRQASGNTIYF
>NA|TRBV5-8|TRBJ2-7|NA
TGTGCCAGCAGCTTAGGGTTTGCAGGGAAGATTGGCTACGAGCAGTACTTC
CASSLGFAGKIGYEQYF
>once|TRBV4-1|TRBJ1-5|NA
TGCGCCAGCAGCCAAGGCTATACCCCTCTTAGCAATCAGCCCCAGCATTTT
CASSQGYTPLSNQPQHF
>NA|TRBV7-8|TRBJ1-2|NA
TGTGCCAGCAGCTTGAGGGATTGGAAGTATGGCTACACCTTC
CASSLRDWKYGYTF
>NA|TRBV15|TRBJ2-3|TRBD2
TGTGCCACCAGCGACCCGGGACTAGCGGGGGGATCAGATACGCAGTATTTT
CATSDPGLAGGSDTQYF